The sequence of this T cell receptor beta chain was determined in a study of CD8+ T cells in alopecia areata. Study details: Donor skin was harvested from approximately 6-12-month-old C3H/HeJ mice with spontaneous alopecia and grafted onto roughly 6-10-week-old female C3H/HeJ recipients. Study-wide findings and caveats: Compared with normal scalp, lesional scalp had higher clonality and more expanded CD8+ clones.

cDNA prepared by RNA extraction and subsequent reverse transcription served as the template for sequencing. Sequencing was performed with immunoSEQ multiplex PCR; in TCRdb, only in-frame clones are kept and a portion is missing. The sample was found to contain roughly 110,000 clones, and every one recurs. This clone was seen a few times. The antigen is unknown. At residue 13, the TCRdb amino acid sequence and the translated nucleotide sequence differ, so the protein here is the DNA translation. The gene names here belong to mouse. The read comes to an end 3 residues before the CDR3 does, leaving the germline J gene to fill in the end. The CDR3 loop spans 16 amino acids. Per the germline V gene, CDR1 is NSQYPW and CDR2 is LRSPGD (reference sequence).

This clonotype originated in a C3H/HeJ mouse with alopecia areata. The MHC haplotype recorded for the strain is H2-k. This chain connects TRBV1 to TRBJ1-3; possibly TRBD1 for D (6 bases). Sequencing input: lesional skin. The CDR3 is CPCSAAGDNSGNTLYF. The part of the CDR3 DNA that was read is TGCCCCTGCAGTGCAGCCGGGGACAATTCTGGAAATACG. Combining the CDR3 with reference TRBV1 and TRBJ1-3 gives the whole variable domain VTLLEQNPRWRLVPRGQAVNLRCILKNSQYPWMSWYQQDLQKQLQWLFTLRSPGDKEVKSLPGADYLATRVTDTELRLQVANMSQGRTLYCPCSAAGDNSGNTLYFGEGSRLIVV.